This TCR beta chain is drawn from a study of control samples from healthy donors and cancer patients. Produced via immunoSEQ multiplex PCR; TCRdb's table is partial and in-frame only. The sample includes over 200,000 clones, over 70% of them seen just once. For this clone: In the same sample, other DNA sequences code for this CDR3.

The ends lost 2 bases at V and 4 bases at J; junction bases unmatched: 6. The CDR3 is 16 residues long. The germline V gene encodes CDR1 SGHRS and CDR2 YFSETQ. Sequences were obtained from PBMCs. The J gene is TRBJ2-6, the V gene TRBV5-1, with 7 nucleotides matching TRBD1. The receptor was isolated from an older woman with lung cancer. The CDR3 sequence: CASSLGQEAGANVLTF. For the CDR3, the DNA is TGCGCCAGCAGCTTAGGACAGGAAGCAGGGGCCAACGTCCTGACTTTC. Filled out from reference TRBV5-1 and TRBJ2-6, the complete variable domain reads KAGVTQTPRYLIKTRGQQVTLSCSPISGHRSVSWYQQTPGQGLQFLFEYFSETQRNKGNFPGRFSGRQFSNSRSEMNVSTLELGDSALYLCASSLGQEAGANVLTFGAGSRLTVL.